These 20 T cell receptor beta chains came from one sample sequenced in a study of T-cell reconstitution after alpha-beta-depleted transplantation in children. TCRbeta library preparation incorporated unique molecular identifiers. TCRdb itself ran the PCR reads through MiXCR, one entry per CDR3 protein. The data show tens of thousands of distinct CDR3 sequences, 15% to 20% seen once. The sequenced sample was PBMCs, mostly from graft donor cells, obtained 360 days after TCRalphabeta/CD19-depleted stem cell transplant. The source of these receptors is a male patient aged 2-15 years who had a stem cell transplant for acute lymphoblastic leukemia, so the T cells may come from the graft donor.

This clonotype has a count of ten or more. The chain couples TRBV9 to TRBJ1-1; TRBD1 is a possible D gene (6 bases). The CDR3 totals 14 residues. Germline V lookup: CDR1 SGDLS, CDR2 YYNGEE. V dropped 2 bases and J dropped 0 bases, with 8 bases sitting between them. The CDR3 DNA follows: TGTGCCAGCAGCGTCGGACAGTTGAACACTGAAGCTTTCTTT. It is translated as CASSVGQLNTEAFF. The full variable domain, in which reference TRBV9 and TRBJ1-1 provide the parts outside the CDR3, is DSGVTQTPKHLITATGQRVTLRCSPRSGDLSVYWYQQSLDQGLQFLIQYYNGEERAKGNILERFSAQQFPDLHSELNLSSLELGDSALYFCASSVGQLNTEAFFGQGTRLTVV.

DNA for the CDR3: TGTGCCAGCACCCCGAGGTTCGGGTATCACGAGCAGTACTTC. Translating gives CASTPRFGYHEQYF. The chain recombines TRBV11-1 with TRBJ2-7; D is unclear. V shed 7 bases and J shed 5 bases, with 18 bases lying between them. Germline V CDR1 and CDR2: SGHAT, FQDESV (reference sequence). This CDR3 is built from 14 residues.

J is TRBJ2-7 and V is TRBV5-1; 12 positions agree with TRBD2. The CDR3 totals 14 residues. J gave up 5 bases and V 4 bases, and 4 bases lay outside the gene matches. CDR1 SGHRS and CDR2 YFSETQ come from the germline V gene. The CDR3 loop reads CASSTGLAGHEQYF. As DNA, the CDR3 is TGCGCCAGCAGCACGGGACTAGCGGGCCACGAGCAGTACTTC.

This clonotype occurred once. The rearrangement links TRBV20-1 to TRBJ2-7; 7 bases are a match to TRBD1. V lost 0 bases and J lost 1; bases outside the gene matches: 6. Germline V gene lookup returns CDR1 DFQATT and CDR2 SNEGSKA (reference sequence). The CDR3 extends over 15 amino acids. CDR3 in amino acids: CSARDSDRRSYEQYF. In nucleotides, the CDR3 is TGCAGTGCTAGAGATTCGGACAGGAGGTCCTACGAGCAGTACTTC.

The J gene is TRBJ2-7, the V gene TRBV5-1; tentatively, D is TRBD1 (6 bases). Trimming left V 1 base short and J 4 bases short, with 15 bases between. This CDR3 comprises 15 residues. Germline CDR1 SGHRS, CDR2 YFSETQ. This chain's CDR3 is CASSLYGQSPYEQYF. The CDR3 DNA sequence: TGCGCCAGCAGCTTGTATGGACAGAGCCCTTACGAGCAGTACTTC.

V gene TRBV3-1 combines with J gene TRBJ2-1; D is perhaps TRBD1 or TRBD2 (5 bases each). The V and J ends lost 4 bases and 10 bases respectively, with 14 bases between them. The V gene's germline CDR1 is LGHDT and CDR2 YNNKEL (reference sequence). CDR3 length equals 13 residues. In nucleotides, the CDR3 is TGTGCCAGCAGCCTGGGACGCACCCGGGAGCAGTTCTTC. It is translated as CASSLGRTREQFF.

The rearrangement uses TRBV19 and TRBJ2-7; a weak D match, TRBD1 (5 bases). Trimming cost V 6 bases and J 2 bases, with 20 bases left between them. Germline V lookup: CDR1 LNHDA, CDR2 SQIVND (reference sequence). The CDR3 runs to 16 residues. CDR3 sequence (DNA): TGTGCCAGTAGATCGCACTCCAGGGATCCCACCTACGAGCAGTACTTC. As protein: CASRSHSRDPTYEQYF. Looking up the rest from reference TRBV19 and TRBJ2-7 gives the full variable domain: DGGITQSPKYLFRKEGQNVTLSCEQNLNHDAMYWYRQDPGQGLRLIYYSQIVNDFQKGDIAEGYSVSREKKESFPLTVTSAQKNPTAFYLCASRSHSRDPTYEQYFGPGTRLTVT.

The chain employs TRBV2 and TRBJ2-7; D is uncertain. The germline V gene has CDR1 SNHLY and CDR2 FYNNEI. Deletions cut 6 bases from V and 4 bases from J, with 7 bases between. The CDR3 runs to 11 residues. As DNA, the CDR3 is TGTGCCAGCAGGAGGAATTACGAGCAGTACTTC. It codes for CASRRNYEQYF.

This sequence joins TRBV5-1 and TRBJ2-4, with 7 nucleotides matching TRBD1. V lost 4 bases and J lost 6; bases outside the gene matches: 10. CDR1 and CDR2 (germline): SGHRS, YFSETQ. This CDR3 contains 15 residues. CDR3 nucleotide sequence: TGCGCCAGCAGCCACCGGACAGGCGAGGGAAACATTCAGTACTTC. It codes for CASSHRTGEGNIQYF.

The chain is built from TRBV11-2 and TRBJ2-5; 8 bases are a match to TRBD1. There are 14 residues in the CDR3. V gave up 5 bases and J gave up 5 bases; unmatched junction bases: 7. Germline V lookup: CDR1 SGHAT, CDR2 FQNNGV. DNA of the CDR3: TGTGCCAGCAGCGTTGGACAGGGCTCGGAGACCCAGTACTTC. It codes for CASSVGQGSETQYF.

This clonotype was detected a few times. V gene TRBV12-3 or TRBV12-4 combines with J gene TRBJ2-1, with 7 bases that match TRBD1. This CDR3 spans 15 amino acids. The ends lost 0 bases at V and 4 bases at J; junction bases unmatched: 3. CDR3 residues: CASSLAGTAYNEQFF. DNA for the CDR3: TGTGCCAGCAGTTTAGCTGGGACAGCTTACAATGAGCAGTTCTTC.

This chain connects TRBV7-9 to TRBJ1-5; D uncertain. This CDR3 has 12 amino acids. V gave up 4 bases and J gave up 8 bases, with 9 bases separating them. From germline, CDR1 is SEHNR and CDR2 FQNEAQ (reference sequence). In DNA form, the CDR3 reads TGTGCCAGCAGCTCGAATTGGGAGCCCCAGCATTTT. As protein: CASSSNWEPQHF.

This clonotype was recorded at least ten times. The chain is built from TRBV6-5 and TRBJ2-7; 9 bases are a match to TRBD1. The CDR3 is 15 amino acids. Germline-derived CDR1 and CDR2 are MNHEY and SVGAGI. With 5 bases clipped from V and 4 bases from J, the junction kept 9 bases outside the gene matches. CDR3 loop: CASSHVGTGLYEQYF. DNA of the CDR3: TGTGCCAGCAGTCACGTCGGGACAGGGTTGTACGAGCAGTACTTC.

This rearrangement joins TRBV4-1 to TRBJ1-2; TRBD1 matches at 8 bases. Trimming removed 2 bases from V and 4 bases from J; junction bases left unmatched: 6. CDR3 size: 15 residues. CDR1 and CDR2 from the germline V gene are MGHRA and YSYEKL. The CDR3 coding sequence is TGCGCCAGCAGCCAACCCAGGGGGCTGAGCTATGGCTACACCTTC. Translated: CASSQPRGLSYGYTF.

CDR3 sequence reads: CASSYGTSEETQYF. CDR3 nucleotides: TGCGCCAGCAGCTACGGGACTAGCGAAGAGACCCAGTACTTC. The rearrangement links TRBV5-1 to TRBJ2-5; 10 bases match TRBD2. Germline loops: CDR1 SGHRS, CDR2 YFSETQ. V gave up 3 bases and J gave up 3 bases; unmatched junction bases: 2. This CDR3 contains 14 residues.

This chain links TRBV3-1 with TRBJ2-7; 7 bases fit TRBD2. CDR3 size: 16 residues. CDR1 LGHDT and CDR2 YNNKEL come from the germline V gene (reference sequence). V shed 0 bases, J shed 3 bases, and the junction held 8 bases outside the gene matches. This CDR3 reads CASSQERSSGRYEQYF. The CDR3 DNA is TGTGCCAGCAGCCAAGAACGGTCTAGCGGCCGCTACGAGCAGTACTTC.

Comments on this clonotype: One end of the junction is discordant with germline, which a read error may explain. The chain combines TRBV4-1 with TRBJ2-1; D call uncertain. The CDR3 runs 15 residues. The germline V gene has CDR1 MGHRA and CDR2 YSYEKL. CDR3 DNA: TGCGCCAGCAGCCAAGGGCGGCCGGTCTACAATGAGCAGCTCTTC. Its translation: CASSQGRPVYNEQLF.

The rearrangement links TRBV10-3 to TRBJ2-3; 7 nucleotides match TRBD2. Germline loops: CDR1 ENHRY, CDR2 SYGVKD. The CDR3 is 16 residues long. V gave up 5 bases and J gave up 2 bases; unmatched junction bases: 10. For the CDR3, the DNA is TGTGCCATCAGTAACCCAGCGGCGGGAGTCACAGATACGCAGTATTTT. Protein: CAISNPAAGVTDTQYF.

This clonotype was seen a few times. The chain combines TRBV6-6 with TRBJ2-3; D gene unclear. Germline CDR1 MNHNY, CDR2 SVGAGI (reference sequence). This CDR3 has 11 amino acids. Trimming took 8 bases from V and 8 from J, leaving 11 bases between them. CDR3 sequence: CASGPLFTQYF. In nucleotides, the CDR3 is TGTGCCAGCGGCCCCCTTTTTACGCAGTATTTT.

This clonotype was seen a handful of times. This chain joins TRBV18 and TRBJ2-1, with a tentative D call TRBD2 (6 bases). V was cut by 8 bases and J by 2 bases, with 19 bases left in between. CDR1 and CDR2 (germline): KGHSH, LQKENI. The CDR3 extends over 16 amino acids. The CDR3 coding sequence is TGTGCCAGCGGTTGGGTCACGGTAGCGGCCTACAATGAGCAGTTCTTC. Its protein is CASGWVTVAAYNEQFF.